These 28 T cell receptor beta chains were sequenced from one sample in a study of blood T cell repertoires in COVID-19. The data were produced by immunoSEQ multiplex PCR, yet TCRdb's version contains in-frame clones alone and is incomplete. The table lists 200,000 to 250,000 clones, more than 75% of them singletons. The sequenced sample was peripheral blood. These receptors came from a woman of 80 years or more with COVID-19, enrolled during active disease.

This clone has just a few counts. The chain is built from TRBV6-5 and TRBJ1-3; weak D call: TRBD1 (6 bases). Germline V gives CDR1 MNHEY, CDR2 SVGAGI. The CDR3 has 13 residues. The V and J ends lost 4 bases and 5 bases respectively, with 9 bases between them. CDR3 sequence: CASSSWGRNTIYF. CDR3 nucleotides: TGTGCCAGCAGTTCTTGGGGGCGAAACACCATATATTTT.

The V and J genes are TRBV5-1 and TRBJ1-2; 9 positions match TRBD1. V lost 4 bases to trimming and J lost 2 bases; unmatched junction nucleotides: 6. Germline-derived CDR1 and CDR2 are SGHRS and YFSETQ. This CDR3 comprises 15 residues. CDR3 DNA: TGCGCCAGCAGCACTGGGGGGACAGGGAACTATGGCTACACCTTC. Translating it yields CASSTGGTGNYGYTF.

The chain is built from TRBV5-5 and TRBJ1-1; D gene ambiguous. CDR3 size: 14 residues. Germline V CDR1 and CDR2: SGHKS, YYEKEE (reference sequence). V lost 4 bases and J lost 1, with 11 bases in between. DNA of the CDR3: TGTGCCAGCAGCGGTCACCCGAGGAACACTGAAGCTTTCTTT. Translation: CASSGHPRNTEAFF.

The chain recombines TRBV7-8 with TRBJ2-7; D not certain. In germline, CDR1 is SGHVS, CDR2 FQNEAQ. Trimming pared 5 bases from V and 5 bases from J, leaving 7 bases between. CDR3 length: 11 residues. The CDR3 region is CASSLLDEQYF. DNA of the CDR3: TGTGCCAGCAGCCTCCTCGACGAGCAGTACTTC.

The gene calls are TRBV24-1 and TRBJ2-3, with 9 bases aligning to TRBD2. CDR1 and CDR2 (germline): KGHDR, SFDVKD. This CDR3 has 16 amino acids. V lost 3 bases, J lost 4 bases, and 7 bases stayed unmatched. The CDR3 is CATSDPLSGGPDTQYF. As DNA, the CDR3 is TGTGCCACCAGTGATCCTCTTAGCGGGGGACCAGATACGCAGTATTTT.

This clone turned up a few times. A read error may produce the germline difference seen at one junction end. This chain joins TRBV9 and TRBJ1-2, with D uncertain. This CDR3 region has 12 residues. Germline CDR1 reads SGDLS; CDR2 reads YYNGEE. In DNA, the CDR3 is TGTGCCAGCAGCCGGATCCTAACTATGAAGGCCTTC. Translated: CASSRILTMKAF.

This clone was observed a handful of times. This chain connects TRBV30 to TRBJ1-4; a weak D match, TRBD1 (5 bases). The CDR3 length is 14 residues. Germline V gene sequence: CDR1 GTSNPN, CDR2 SVGIG (reference sequence). Trimming took off 2 bases at V and 0 bases at J, with 7 bases between the two ends. This CDR3 is CAWSIGATNEKLFF. The CDR3 DNA reads TGTGCCTGGAGTATAGGGGCAACTAATGAAAAACTGTTTTTT. The full variable domain, in which reference TRBV30 and TRBJ1-4 provide the parts outside the CDR3, is SQTIHQWPATLVQPVGSPLSLECTVEGTSNPNLYWYRQAAGRGLQLLFYSVGIGQISSEVPQNLSASRPQDRQFILSSKKLLLSDSGFYLCAWSIGATNEKLFFGSGTQLSVL.

The genes are TRBV11-2 and TRBJ1-2; TRBD1 agrees at 7 bases. Germline CDR1 reads SGHAT; CDR2 reads FQNNGV. V lost 11 bases, J lost 13 bases, and 10 bases stayed unmatched. This CDR3 region has 10 residues. The CDR3 DNA follows: TGTGCCGGAGGGGGCGGCGCGCGCACCTTC. Its protein product is CAGGGGARTF.

The chain recombines TRBV18 with TRBJ1-1; tentatively, D is TRBD1 (6 bases). The V and J ends lost 3 bases and 6 bases respectively, with 14 bases between them. The CDR3 covers 14 residues. Germline V gene sequence: CDR1 KGHSH, CDR2 LQKENI. CDR3 protein: CASSPLDRKAEAFF. In nucleotides, the CDR3 is TGTGCCAGCTCACCCCTTGACAGGAAAGCTGAAGCTTTCTTT. The variable domain in full, completed from reference TRBV18 and TRBJ1-1, reads NAGVMQNPRHLVRRRGQEARLRCSPMKGHSHVYWYRQLPEEGLKFMVYLQKENIIDESGMPKERFSAEFPKEGPSILRIQQVVRGDSAAYFCASSPLDRKAEAFFGQGTRLTVV.

This clone was seen only once. This rearrangement joins TRBV7-3 to TRBJ2-2, with 9 bases that match TRBD1. J gave up 7 bases and V 4 bases, and 4 bases lay outside the gene matches. This CDR3 contains 14 residues. Germline V lookup: CDR1 SGHTA, CDR2 FQGTGA. In nucleotides, the CDR3 is TGTGCCAGCAGCTCCGGGACAGGGTTCGGGGAGCTGTTTTTT. As protein: CASSSGTGFGELFF.

The table lists this clone with a few counts. V gene TRBV5-1 combines with J gene TRBJ1-2; D may be TRBD1 (5 bases). Germline lookup yields CDR1 SGHRS and CDR2 YFSETQ. The CDR3 is made up of 13 amino acids. V was trimmed by 2 bases and J by 4 bases, leaving 9 bases between them. Here the CDR3 DNA reads TGCGCCAGCAGCTTCACAGGCTCCTATGGCTACACCTTC. This gives the protein CASSFTGSYGYTF.

V is TRBV5-1 and J is TRBJ2-3, with 7 nucleotides matching TRBD2. This CDR3 has 20 residues. Germline loops: CDR1 SGHRS, CDR2 YFSETQ. The trim removed 0 bases at V and 2 bases at J, leaving 18 bases unmatched. The CDR3 nucleotides read TGCGCCAGCAGCTTGGACGGGACTACTAAAGCCTACGGCAACACAGATACGCAGTATTTT. Translated: CASSLDGTTKAYGNTDTQYF.

This clone was seen only once. This chain connects TRBV15 to TRBJ2-2, with D perhaps matching TRBD1 (5 bases). V shed 2 bases and J shed 0 bases, with 7 bases lying between them. Germline V gives CDR1 LNHNV, CDR2 YYDKDF (reference sequence). The CDR3 consists of 15 residues. CDR3 nucleotide sequence: TGTGCCACCAGCAGATGGGGCACGAACACCGGGGAGCTGTTTTTT. The encoded protein is CATSRWGTNTGELFF.

This clone has just one count. The gene calls are TRBV7-9 and TRBJ2-1; weak D call: TRBD1 (6 bases). V shed 5 bases and J shed 0 bases, with 8 bases lying between them. The CDR3 runs to 14 residues. Germline lookup yields CDR1 SEHNR and CDR2 FQNEAQ (reference sequence). Here the CDR3 reads CASSQGSSYNEQFF. The CDR3 nucleotides are TGTGCCAGCAGCCAGGGGAGCTCCTACAATGAGCAGTTCTTC. Variable domain in full (rest from reference TRBV7-9 and TRBJ2-1): DTGVSQNPRHKITKRGQNVTFRCDPISEHNRLYWYRQTLGQGPEFLTYFQNEAQLEKSRLLSDRFSAERPKGSFSTLEIQRTEQGDSAMYLCASSQGSSYNEQFFGPGTRLTVL.

V gene TRBV6-5 combines with J gene TRBJ1-1, with a weak D call TRBD1 (5 bases). The CDR3 runs 14 residues. V lost 7 bases, J lost 1 base, and 13 bases lay in between. The germline V gene has CDR1 MNHEY and CDR2 SVGAGI. CDR3 in amino acids: CASTLQASNTEAFF. DNA for the CDR3: TGTGCCAGCACCCTACAGGCGTCGAACACTGAAGCTTTCTTT.

The V call is TRBV18, the J call TRBJ2-2, with unresolved D. Trimming left V 3 bases short and J 0 bases short, with 11 bases between. Germline CDR1 and CDR2: KGHSH and LQKENI. CDR3 length equals 16 residues. The CDR3 region is CASSPRLTTNTGELFF. The CDR3 coding sequence is TGTGCCAGCTCACCTCGGCTAACTACGAACACCGGGGAGCTGTTTTTT.

The chain combines TRBV13 with TRBJ1-2; D ambiguous. This CDR3 has 12 residues. Trimming removed 5 bases from V and 5 bases from J, with 9 bases in between. Germline CDR1 is PRHDT and CDR2 is FYEKMQ (reference sequence). CDR3 sequence: CASSPYGYGYTF. The CDR3 DNA follows: TGTGCCAGCAGCCCTTACGGGTATGGCTACACCTTC.

The sample holds one count of this clone. The rearrangement joins TRBV4-3 to TRBJ2-7; TRBD2 agrees at 8 bases. This CDR3 comprises 15 residues. With V trimmed by 3 bases and J by 4 bases, 8 bases remained unmatched. From germline, CDR1 is LGHNA and CDR2 YSLEER. The CDR3 region is CASSHGSGSRYEQYF. Here the CDR3 DNA reads TGCGCCAGCAGCCACGGGAGCGGGAGTAGATACGAGCAGTACTTC.

This clone was seen a few times. This chain joins TRBV6-1 and TRBJ1-1; D gene unclear. V lost 0 bases and J 8 bases, leaving 10 bases between the germline ends. The V gene's germline CDR1 is MNHNS and CDR2 SASEGT. CDR3 size: 13 residues. The CDR3 reads CASSEARRAEAFF. The CDR3 DNA reads TGTGCCAGCAGTGAAGCGCGGAGGGCGGAAGCTTTCTTT.

The rearrangement links TRBV19 to TRBJ2-2; 8 bases map to TRBD1. With 6 bases clipped from V and 6 bases from J, the junction kept 6 bases outside the gene matches. The CDR3 is 14 amino acids. Germline V gives CDR1 LNHDA, CDR2 SQIVND (reference sequence). This chain's CDR3 is CASSLRTGSGELFF. CDR3 sequence (DNA): TGTGCCAGTAGCCTAAGGACAGGGTCCGGGGAGCTGTTTTTT.

The chain links TRBV6-4 to TRBJ1-5; D is uncertain. Per germline, CDR1 MRHNA and CDR2 SNTAGT. The CDR3 is made up of 14 amino acids. V was clipped by 5 bases and J by 2 bases, with 10 bases between them. CDR3 amino acids: CASSLREGNQPQHF. In DNA form, the CDR3 reads TGTGCCAGCAGTCTCCGGGAAGGCAATCAGCCCCAGCATTTT.

Notes on this clone: One junction end disagrees with the germline gene, perhaps due to a read error. DNA for the CDR3: TGTGCCAGCAGTCCCCCCCAGCGCTTT. Protein product: CASSPPQRF. This chain connects TRBV28 to TRBJ1-1; no clear D. The CDR3 extends over 9 amino acids. Germline V gene lookup returns CDR1 MDHEN and CDR2 SYDVKM. The whole variable domain, filled in from reference TRBV28 and TRBJ1-1, reads DVKVTQSSRYLVKRTGEKVFLECVQDMDHENMFWYRQDPGLGLRLIYFSYDVKMKEKGDIPEGYSVSREKKERFSLILESASTNQTSMYLCASSPPQRFGQGTRLTVV.

This chain uses TRBV2 with TRBJ2-3, with no clear D. This CDR3 has 13 amino acids. Deletions cut 3 bases from V and 7 bases from J, with 11 bases between. Germline lookup yields CDR1 SNHLY and CDR2 FYNNEI. As DNA, the CDR3 is TGTGCCAGCAGTGAGGTAGCCCCTAATACGCAGTATTTT. Translated, it gives CASSEVAPNTQYF.

The J gene is TRBJ2-5, the V gene TRBV15, with a weak D call TRBD1 (8 bases). The germline CDR1 and CDR2 sequences are LNHNV and YYDKDF (reference sequence). The V and J ends lost 5 bases and 5 bases respectively, with 12 bases between them. This CDR3 spans 13 amino acids. The CDR3 spells CATSGQGGETQYF. For the CDR3, the DNA is TGTGCCACCAGCGGACAGGGAGGGGAGACCCAGTACTTC.

This chain links TRBV7-2 with TRBJ2-1; 11 bases line up with TRBD2. The V and J ends lost 6 bases and 0 bases, in that order; junction bases with no gene match: 10. The CDR3 sequence is 18 residues long. The V gene's germline CDR1 is SGHTA and CDR2 FQGNSA. DNA of the CDR3: TGTGCCAGCAGATCGACTAGCGGGGCGCCAAGCTCCTACAATGAGCAGTTCTTC. Protein product: CASRSTSGAPSSYNEQFF.

J is TRBJ1-4 and V is TRBV7-9; 7 nucleotides match TRBD1. CDR1 is SEHNR, CDR2 FQNEAQ, per germline (reference sequence). The CDR3 covers 15 residues. The J segment lost 5 bases and the V segment lost 5 bases, leaving 8 bases of the junction unmatched. The CDR3: CASSPGQVLNEKLFF. CDR3 sequence (DNA): TGTGCCAGCAGCCCCGGACAGGTTTTAAATGAAAAACTGTTTTTT.

J is TRBJ1-2 and V is TRBV7-2; 10 bases line up with TRBD1. Germline V gene data show CDR1 as SGHTA and CDR2 as FQGNSA. V lost 4 bases and J lost 4; bases outside the gene matches: 3. The CDR3 is made up of 14 amino acids. The DNA for the CDR3 is TGTGCCAGCAGCTCCCGGACAGGGGGCTATGGCTACACCTTC. It is translated as CASSSRTGGYGYTF.

Only one count was recorded for this clone. The V and J genes are TRBV19 and TRBJ2-3, with a weak D call TRBD1 (5 bases). Trimming removed 2 bases at V and 0 bases at J, with 9 bases between. The CDR3 runs to 15 residues. Per germline, CDR1 LNHDA and CDR2 SQIVND (reference sequence). CDR3 sequence: CASSIWGSSTDTQYF. CDR3 in DNA: TGTGCCAGTAGTATATGGGGCTCTAGCACAGATACGCAGTATTTT.